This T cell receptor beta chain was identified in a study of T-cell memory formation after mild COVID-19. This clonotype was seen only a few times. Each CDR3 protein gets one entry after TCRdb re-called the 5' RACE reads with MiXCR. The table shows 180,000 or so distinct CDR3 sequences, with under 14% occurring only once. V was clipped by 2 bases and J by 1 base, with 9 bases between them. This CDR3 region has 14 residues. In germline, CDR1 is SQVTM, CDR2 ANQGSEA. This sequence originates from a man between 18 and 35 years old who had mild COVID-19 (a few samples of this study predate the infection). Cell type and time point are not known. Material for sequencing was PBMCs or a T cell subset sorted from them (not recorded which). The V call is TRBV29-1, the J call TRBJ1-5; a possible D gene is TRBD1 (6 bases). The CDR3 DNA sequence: TGCAGCGTTGAACAGGGACAAAGCAATCAGCCCCAGCATTTT. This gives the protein CSVEQGQSNQPQHF.